The 24 T cell receptor beta chains below all came from one sample that was sequenced in a study of blood T cell repertoires in COVID-19. Clones were sequenced by immunoSEQ multiplex PCR, and TCRdb holds only the in-frame ones, with some missing. This sample has 200,000 to 250,000 clones, with 82% found just once. The sample was peripheral blood. These receptors came from a woman of 80 years or more with COVID-19, enrolled during active disease.

In its sample, this clone was seen a few times. The chain recombines TRBV9 with TRBJ1-5, with a tentative D call TRBD1 (6 bases). Trimming took 3 bases from V and 5 from J, leaving 12 bases between them. This CDR3 has 14 amino acids. Germline CDR1 reads SGDLS; CDR2 reads YYNGEE. CDR3 nucleotides: TGTGCCAGCAGCGGAACAGGGATGGATCAGCCCCAGCATTTT. Its translation: CASSGTGMDQPQHF. Supplemented by reference TRBV9 and TRBJ1-5, the full variable domain reads DSGVTQTPKHLITATGQRVTLRCSPRSGDLSVYWYQQSLDQGLQFLIQYYNGEERAKGNILERFSAQQFPDLHSELNLSSLELGDSALYFCASSGTGMDQPQHFGDGTRLSIL.

About this clone itself: Other DNA variants within this sample encode the same CDR3. The chain is built from TRBV5-1 and TRBJ1-1; TRBD1 is a possible D gene (6 bases). CDR1 is SGHRS, CDR2 YFSETQ, per germline. V lost 1 base and J 2 bases, leaving 9 bases between the germline ends. The CDR3 contains 14 residues. Here the CDR3 reads CASSLRTANTEAFF. The CDR3 region has the DNA TGCGCCAGCAGCTTGAGGACAGCAAACACTGAAGCTTTCTTT. Full variable domain (outside the CDR3, taken from reference TRBV5-1 and TRBJ1-1): KAGVTQTPRYLIKTRGQQVTLSCSPISGHRSVSWYQQTPGQGLQFLFEYFSETQRNKGNFPGRFSGRQFSNSRSEMNVSTLELGDSALYLCASSLRTANTEAFFGQGTRLTVV.

This chain uses TRBV18 with TRBJ2-7; the D gene is possibly TRBD2 (5 bases). Germline CDR1 is KGHSH and CDR2 is LQKENI. Trimming stripped 4 bases from V and 0 bases from J, with 13 bases between. This CDR3 spans 15 amino acids. The CDR3 nucleotides read TGTGCCAGCTCACTGACCGAGGGCCTCTCCTACGAGCAGTACTTC. The encoded protein is CASSLTEGLSYEQYF.

V is TRBV24-1 and J is TRBJ2-3, with a tentative D call TRBD2 (5 bases). The germline V and J ends were trimmed by 1 base and 3 bases, with 13 bases remaining between them. The CDR3 contains 16 residues. From germline, CDR1 is KGHDR and CDR2 SFDVKD. The CDR3 protein is CATSDLGLGGTDTQYF. DNA of the CDR3: TGTGCCACCAGTGATTTAGGCTTGGGCGGGACAGATACGCAGTATTTT.

The chain combines TRBV2 with TRBJ2-3; TRBD2 might be the D (6 bases). CDR1 is SNHLY, CDR2 FYNNEI, per germline. Trimming took off 2 bases at V and 8 bases at J, with 14 bases between the two ends. The CDR3 has 14 amino acids. The CDR3 loop reads CASSELSVGGTQYF. The CDR3 DNA sequence: TGTGCCAGCAGTGAACTGTCTGTGGGGGGTACGCAGTATTTT.

The chain uses TRBV5-8 and TRBJ2-5; TRBD2 matches at 7 bases. After removal of 3 bases from V and 2 bases from J, the junction contained 4 bases not matched to a gene. Germline CDR1 and CDR2: SGHTS and YDEGEE. The CDR3 totals 14 residues. The CDR3 protein is CASSYGTIQETQYF. The CDR3 nucleotides are TGTGCCAGCAGCTATGGGACTATACAAGAGACCCAGTACTTC.

The rearrangement links TRBV5-1 to TRBJ1-4; tentative D call: TRBD1 (5 bases). The germline gives CDR1 SGHRS, CDR2 YFSETQ. The CDR3 contains 15 residues. The V gene lost 0 bases and the J gene lost 4 bases, with 10 bases spanning the gap. The CDR3 loop is CASSLGTGLNEKLFF. In nucleotides, the CDR3 is TGCGCCAGCAGCTTGGGCACAGGCCTTAATGAAAAACTGTTTTTT.

The chain joins TRBV3-1 (or the pseudogene TRBV3-2) to TRBJ2-5; D not resolved. This CDR3 has 16 residues. Germline CDR1 and CDR2: LGHDT and YNNKEL (reference sequence). Trimming pared 0 bases from V and 4 bases from J, leaving 15 bases between. CDR3 protein: CASSQDLGAKGETQYF. The CDR3 DNA reads TGTGCCAGCAGCCAAGATCTAGGAGCAAAAGGAGAGACCCAGTACTTC.

The table lists this clone with a few counts. The rearrangement links TRBV10-3 to TRBJ1-2; tentatively, D is TRBD1 (5 bases). This CDR3 spans 16 amino acids. Germline CDR1 reads ENHRY; CDR2 reads SYGVKD. Trimming stripped 0 bases from V and 1 base from J, with 12 bases between. CDR3 sequence (DNA): TGTGCCATCAGTGAGTCGATGGACATTCGTAACTATGGCTACACCTTC. It encodes CAISESMDIRNYGYTF.

This clone was seen just once. The chain links TRBV5-6 to TRBJ1-6; a possible D gene is TRBD1 (6 bases). The V gene's germline CDR1 is SGHDT and CDR2 YYEEEE. The CDR3 is 16 residues long. The V and J ends lost 4 bases and 7 bases respectively, with 18 bases between them. The CDR3 nucleotides read TGTGCCAGCAGCGCGGCGGCTGGGGGCAAGAATTCACCCCTCCACTTT. Translation gives CASSAAAGGKNSPLHF.

The chain has TRBV9 and TRBJ1-1; D might be TRBD1 (5 bases). This CDR3 spans 14 amino acids. V was clipped by 5 bases and J by 6 bases, with 17 bases between them. CDR1 is SGDLS and CDR2 is YYNGEE in the germline V gene. DNA for the CDR3: TGTGCCAGCAGTGAATCCGGGACTTCCTCTGAAGCTTTCTTT. It codes for CASSESGTSSEAFF.

The chain couples TRBV6-5 to TRBJ2-7; 8 bases match TRBD2. Germline loops: CDR1 MNHEY, CDR2 SVGAGI. The CDR3 sequence is 14 residues long. The V and J ends lost 6 bases and 4 bases, in that order; junction bases with no gene match: 8. The chain's CDR3 is CASSYAAGVYEQYF. For the CDR3, the DNA is TGTGCCAGCAGCTATGCAGCGGGGGTTTACGAGCAGTACTTC.

The V gene is TRBV5-1, the J gene TRBJ2-5; the match to TRBD2 covers 9 bases. The CDR3 totals 15 residues. Germline CDR1 SGHRS, CDR2 YFSETQ. Trimming at V came to 4 bases and at J to 5 bases, leaving 9 bases not matched to a gene. For the CDR3, the DNA is TGCGCCAGCAGCCCCCTGCGGCGGGGGGGGGAGACCCAGTACTTC. This codes for CASSPLRRGGETQYF.

V usage is TRBV18 and J usage is TRBJ2-2, with TRBD2 as a possible D gene (5 bases). Trimming removed 6 bases at V and 2 bases at J, with 13 bases between. The CDR3 sequence is 15 residues long. CDR1 is KGHSH, CDR2 LQKENI, per germline. The CDR3 loop is CASSGVTINTGELFF. The CDR3 nucleotides read TGTGCCAGCTCCGGGGTGACGATAAACACCGGGGAGCTGTTTTTT.

The rearrangement joins TRBV6-2 or TRBV6-3 to TRBJ1-2; 9 bases are a match to TRBD1. The length of the CDR3 is 13 residues. V dropped 4 bases and J dropped 3; count of bases not matched to a gene: 0. Germline assignment: CDR1 MNHEY and CDR2 SVGEGT. CDR3 sequence reads: CASSWTGDYGYTF. The CDR3 DNA reads TGTGCCAGCAGTTGGACAGGGGACTATGGCTACACCTTC.

The chain carries TRBV9 and TRBJ2-2, with D maybe TRBD2 (5 bases). The germline CDR1 and CDR2 sequences are SGDLS and YYNGEE. V was shortened by 0 bases and J by 0 bases, with 9 bases between the two germline ends. The CDR3 has 16 amino acids. The CDR3 loop reads CASSVEKRTNTGELFF. Written as DNA, the CDR3 is TGTGCCAGCAGCGTAGAAAAGCGGACGAACACCGGGGAGCTGTTTTTT.

The rearrangement links TRBV5-1 to TRBJ2-7, with TRBD1 identical over 7 bases. Trimming at V came to 0 bases and at J to 6 bases, leaving 6 bases not matched to a gene. The CDR3 has 14 amino acids. From germline, CDR1 is SGHRS and CDR2 YFSETQ. In DNA form, the CDR3 reads TGCGCCAGCAGCTTGGGACAGGGTGTTGGCGAGCAGTACTTC. Protein: CASSLGQGVGEQYF.

The chain carries TRBV6-5 and TRBJ1-1, with D tentatively TRBD1 (5 bases). The CDR3 runs to 13 residues. Trimming shortened V by 4 bases and J by 5 bases, and 11 bases separated the two germline ends. Germline values: CDR1 MNHEY, CDR2 SVGAGI. Here the CDR3 DNA reads TGTGCCAGCAGTTTCCGGGGGAGTACTGAAGCTTTCTTT. It codes for CASSFRGSTEAFF.

The chain is built from TRBV3-1 (or the pseudogene TRBV3-2) and TRBJ2-5, with 12 bases fitting TRBD2. CDR3 length equals 15 residues. V shed 4 bases, J shed 5 bases, and the junction held 5 bases outside the gene matches. CDR1 and CDR2 (germline): LGHDT, YNNKEL (reference sequence). The CDR3 sequence is CASSRTSGNRETQYF. DNA for the CDR3: TGTGCCAGCAGCCGGACTAGCGGGAATCGGGAGACCCAGTACTTC.

Here the CDR3 reads CASSLVGHDTNEQFF. CDR3 DNA: TGTGCCAGCAGCTTAGTGGGACACGATACCAATGAGCAGTTCTTC. V is TRBV11-2 and J is TRBJ2-1; tentative D call: TRBD1 (6 bases). Trimming took off 1 base at V and 6 bases at J, with 13 bases between the two ends. In germline, CDR1 is SGHAT, CDR2 FQNNGV. The CDR3 sequence is 15 residues long.

This sequence joins TRBV19 and TRBJ2-5; 11 bases fit TRBD2. CDR3 size: 15 residues. V lost 8 bases and J lost 5; bases outside the gene matches: 10. The germline CDR1 and CDR2 sequences are LNHDA and SQIVND (reference sequence). The CDR3 bases are TGTGCCAGTTCGACCTGGACTAGCGGGCAGGAGACCCAGTACTTC. Residues: CASSTWTSGQETQYF. Based on the CDR3 plus reference TRBV19 and TRBJ2-5, the full variable domain is DGGITQSPKYLFRKEGQNVTLSCEQNLNHDAMYWYRQDPGQGLRLIYYSQIVNDFQKGDIAEGYSVSREKKESFPLTVTSAQKNPTAFYLCASSTWTSGQETQYFGPGTRLLVL.

The J gene is TRBJ1-2, the V gene TRBV2; TRBD1 is a possible D gene (5 bases). CDR1 is SNHLY, CDR2 FYNNEI, per germline. Between the trimmed V and J ends, which lost 1 base and 6 bases, there was a span of 12 bases. The CDR3 covers 14 residues. The CDR3, as DNA: TGTGCCAGCAGTGAAGAGGGGCAAGGGAATGGCTACACCTTC. Translating gives CASSEEGQGNGYTF.

The rearrangement uses TRBV19 and TRBJ2-7; maybe TRBD2 (5 bases). The V end was cut by 3 bases, the J end by 10 bases, with 16 bases between. Germline V gene sequence: CDR1 LNHDA, CDR2 SQIVND (reference sequence). The CDR3 spans 13 residues. CDR3 amino acids: CASSIPGSRVQYF. The CDR3 DNA reads as TGTGCCAGTAGTATTCCGGGGTCCCGTGTACAGTACTTC.

To note about this clone: This sample also contains other DNA sequences that code for the same CDR3. The rearrangement joins TRBV10-3 to TRBJ2-7, with a weak D call TRBD2 (6 bases). The CDR3 covers 15 residues. Germline V gene sequence: CDR1 ENHRY, CDR2 SYGVKD. V shed 0 bases and J shed 7 bases, with 16 bases lying between them. CDR3 DNA: TGTGCCATCAGTGAGTCAGCGGGTCCTACGAGAGAGCAGTACTTC. This encodes CAISESAGPTREQYF.